This T cell receptor (beta chain) was sequenced during a study of identical twins. One entry per CDR3 protein, called by TCRdb with MiXCR from the 5' RACE reads. The sample has a few hundred thousand distinct CDR3 sequences, around a sixth seen once. Study results and caveats: For zero-insertion analyses, partial confounding could come from invariant MAIT and iNKT cells.

Trimming left V 4 bases short and J 1 base short, with 8 bases between. The CDR3 has 13 amino acids. Germline assignment: CDR1 WSHSY and CDR2 SAAADI. Worth noting for this clonotype: The antigen is undetermined.

This receptor was identified in a man aged 45 to 65 in good health. The chain uses TRBV10-2 and TRBJ2-7; D gene ambiguous. The sequenced sample was naive T cells sorted from blood. The CDR3 region has the DNA TGCGCCAGCAGTGTCGGGCGTTCCTACGAGCAGTACTTC. Protein sequence: CASSVGRSYEQYF.